These 22 T cell receptor beta chains originate from one sample sequenced in a study of T-cell reconstitution after alpha-beta-depleted transplantation in children. Unique molecular identifiers were used in preparing the TCRbeta library. TCRdb reanalysed the PCR reads using MiXCR and keeps one entry per CDR3 protein. Seen here are a few hundred thousand distinct CDR3 sequences, 27% observed once, and the top ten hold less than 40%. The specimen comprised PBMCs, sampled before TCRalphabeta/CD19-depleted stem cell transplant. Receptors originate from a boy younger than two with Wiskott-Aldrich syndrome, due to receive a stem cell transplant.

This clonotype was seen more than once but under ten times. The chain is built from TRBV20-1 and TRBJ2-2; D not resolved. The CDR3 loop spans 12 amino acids. The V end lost 0 bases, the J end lost 7 bases, and 6 bases lay between the germline ends. Germline V gene lookup returns CDR1 DFQATT and CDR2 SNEGSKA (reference sequence). CDR3 sequence: CSAREGDGELFF. Here the CDR3 DNA reads TGCAGTGCTAGAGAAGGCGACGGGGAGCTGTTTTTT.

The sample holds one count of this clonotype. The chain has TRBV12-3 or TRBV12-4 and TRBJ2-4; D is ambiguous. The ends were cut back, 1 base at V and 3 bases at J, with 7 bases in the middle. The CDR3 is 14 amino acids. The CDR3 reads CASSLVRNKNIQYF. The CDR3 DNA sequence: TGTGCCAGCAGTTTAGTTCGTAACAAAAACATTCAGTACTTC.

This clonotype was detected a few times. The rearrangement links TRBV11-2 to TRBJ2-7; D not resolved. The germline CDR1 and CDR2 sequences are SGHAT and FQNNGV. The V end was cut by 1 base, the J end by 4 bases, with 14 bases between. This CDR3 comprises 15 residues. The CDR3 reads CASSLVGQILYEQYF. CDR3 in DNA: TGTGCCAGCAGCTTAGTTGGTCAGATTCTTTACGAGCAGTACTTC.

This clonotype was recorded many times. This rearrangement joins TRBV3-1 to TRBJ2-7; 14 bases map to TRBD2. The CDR3 length is 16 residues. Germline values: CDR1 LGHDT, CDR2 YNNKEL (reference sequence). V was pared by 0 bases and J by 6 bases, with 4 bases of the junction left unmatched. As DNA, the CDR3 is TGTGCCAGCAGCCAAGACATCGGACTAGCGGGAGGCGAGCAGTACTTC. This sequence encodes CASSQDIGLAGGEQYF.

The chain uses TRBV12-3 or TRBV12-4 and TRBJ2-2; D is uncertain. The CDR3 extends over 12 amino acids. V was clipped by 5 bases and J by 7 bases, with 8 bases between them. The chain's CDR3 is CASSLRRGELFF. The CDR3 bases are TGTGCCAGCAGTCTAAGACGCGGGGAGCTGTTTTTT.

This clonotype was seen just once. This rearrangement joins TRBV7-2 to TRBJ1-2, with 7 bases identical to TRBD1. Germline loops: CDR1 SGHTA, CDR2 FQGNSA. J was trimmed by 2 bases and V by 5 bases; bases with no gene match: 11. The CDR3 totals 16 residues. The CDR3 sequence: CASSLRGPGFNYGYTF. CDR3 sequence (DNA): TGTGCCAGCAGCCTAAGGGGGCCGGGCTTCAACTATGGCTACACCTTC.

The CDR3 loop reads CATSRDWGNTEAFF. For the CDR3, the DNA is TGTGCCACCAGCAGAGATTGGGGGAACACTGAAGCTTTCTTT. The V gene is TRBV15, the J gene TRBJ1-1; no firm D call. This CDR3 spans 14 amino acids. Trimming took 0 bases from V and 1 from J, leaving 6 bases between them. CDR1 and CDR2 from the germline V gene are LNHNV and YYDKDF (reference sequence).

The chain carries TRBV29-1 and TRBJ2-2; TRBD1 agrees at 8 bases. Germline CDR1 is SQVTM and CDR2 is ANQGSEA. This CDR3 contains 14 residues. J gave up 3 bases and V 7 bases, and 7 bases lay outside the gene matches. Written as DNA, the CDR3 is TGCAGCGCTGGGACAGGCGGCTACACCGGGGAGCTGTTTTTT. Its translation is CSAGTGGYTGELFF.

The chain has TRBV28 and TRBJ2-7, with 9 bases aligning to TRBD1. The CDR3 runs 14 residues. V was clipped by 5 bases and J by 3 bases; unmatched bases: 5. Germline CDR1 MDHEN, CDR2 SYDVKM. CDR3 DNA: TGTGCCAGCAGTCCCGGGACAGGGAACTACGAGCAGTACTTC. This sequence encodes CASSPGTGNYEQYF. The full variable domain, completed using reference TRBV28 and TRBJ2-7, is DVKVTQSSRYLVKRTGEKVFLECVQDMDHENMFWYRQDPGLGLRLIYFSYDVKMKEKGDIPEGYSVSREKKERFSLILESASTNQTSMYLCASSPGTGNYEQYFGPGTRLTVT.

The chain couples TRBV20-1 to TRBJ2-3; D gene ambiguous. The CDR3 is made up of 14 amino acids. Per germline, CDR1 DFQATT and CDR2 SNEGSKA (reference sequence). Trimming stripped 3 bases from V and 0 bases from J, with 10 bases between. The CDR3 spells CSASITGSTDTQYF. The DNA for the CDR3 is TGCAGTGCTAGTATAACTGGCAGCACAGATACGCAGTATTTT.

Only a few counts were recorded for this clonotype. The chain uses TRBV6-5 and TRBJ2-1; TRBD1 or TRBD2 may be the D gene (5 bases each). The V and J ends lost 1 base and 4 bases respectively, with 8 bases between them. Germline V CDR1 and CDR2: MNHEY, SVGAGI. The CDR3 length is 14 residues. The CDR3 coding sequence is TGTGCCAGCAGTTACTTTGGGGGTTACAATGAGCAGTTCTTC. This codes for CASSYFGGYNEQFF.

This clonotype showed up just a few times. The rearrangement links TRBV29-1 to TRBJ1-1; D is unresolved. From germline, CDR1 is SQVTM and CDR2 ANQGSEA. V lost 6 bases, J lost 0 bases, and 8 bases lay in between. This CDR3 has 12 amino acids. The CDR3 reads CSVGPMNTEAFF. The DNA for the CDR3 is TGCAGCGTCGGACCAATGAACACTGAAGCTTTCTTT.

This clonotype turned up a few times. The CDR3 spells CASSRQGPDSGNTIYF. DNA for the CDR3: TGTGCCAGCAGCAGACAGGGGCCCGACTCTGGAAACACCATATATTTT. This chain connects TRBV5-5 to TRBJ1-3; 8 bases agree with TRBD1. CDR3 length: 16 residues. Trimming cost V 4 bases and J 0 bases; bases outside gene matches: 6. CDR1 is SGHKS and CDR2 is YYEKEE in the germline V gene (reference sequence).

This clonotype was recorded a few times. The chain carries TRBV28 and TRBJ1-1; D uncertain. Germline V gives CDR1 MDHEN, CDR2 SYDVKM. The CDR3 runs 13 residues. V was pared by 5 bases and J by 3 bases, with 10 bases between. The CDR3 here is CASSPPQYTEAFF. The CDR3 nucleotides are TGTGCCAGCAGTCCCCCCCAGTACACTGAAGCTTTCTTT.

The rearrangement links TRBV7-2 to TRBJ2-7; 7 bases are a match to TRBD2. Germline V gives CDR1 SGHTA, CDR2 FQGNSA. The CDR3 sequence is 13 residues long. With V trimmed by 2 bases and J by 7 bases, 5 bases remained unmatched. The DNA of the CDR3 is TGTGCCAGCAGCTTACGGAGGGGAGGGGAGCAGTACTTC. This translates into CASSLRRGGEQYF. Full variable domain (remainder filled in from reference TRBV7-2 and TRBJ2-7): GAGVSQSPSNKVTEKGKDVELRCDPISGHTALYWYRQSLGQGLEFLIYFQGNSAPDKSGLPSDRFSAERTGGSVSTLTIQRTQQEDSAVYLCASSLRRGGEQYFGPGTRLTVT.

The chain is built from TRBV2 and TRBJ2-3; TRBD1 or TRBD2 may be the D gene (6 bases each). Germline CDR1 and CDR2: SNHLY and FYNNEI. This CDR3 is built from 14 residues. V lost 1 base, J lost 3 bases, and 8 bases lay in between. CDR3 region: CASSEEGGTDTQYF. CDR3 in DNA: TGTGCCAGCAGTGAAGAGGGGGGAACAGATACGCAGTATTTT.

The CDR3, as DNA: TGCAGTGCCACCTCAGACTCCTACAATGAGCAGTTCTTC. It encodes CSATSDSYNEQFF. The chain joins TRBV20-1 to TRBJ2-1; the D is unclear. This CDR3 is 13 amino acids long. Germline CDR1 and CDR2: DFQATT and SNEGSKA (reference sequence). Trimming removed 6 bases from V and 0 bases from J, with 9 bases in between.

The sample holds a few counts of this clonotype. The CDR3 reads CAISGGQSYTF. In nucleotides, the CDR3 is TGTGCCATCAGTGGAGGACAGTCCTACACCTTC. V and J are TRBV10-3 and TRBJ1-2; possibly TRBD1 for D (6 bases). The CDR3 spans 11 residues. Per the germline V gene, CDR1 is ENHRY and CDR2 is SYGVKD. Trimming took off 4 bases at V and 10 bases at J, with 10 bases between the two ends.

The rearrangement links TRBV7-9 to TRBJ2-1, with a tentative D call TRBD1 (5 bases). CDR1 is SEHNR, CDR2 FQNEAQ, per germline (reference sequence). This CDR3 has 15 residues. The ends were cut back, 5 bases at V and 8 bases at J, with 19 bases in the middle. CDR3 sequence (DNA): TGTGCCAGCAGCCCCTGGGCGGCCTCGACAGATGAGCAGTTCTTC. It yields the protein CASSPWAASTDEQFF.

The rearrangement links TRBV28 to TRBJ1-1, with D hard to call. The CDR3 is 12 amino acids. Trimming took 7 bases from V and 2 from J, leaving 8 bases between them. Germline V lookup: CDR1 MDHEN, CDR2 SYDVKM. CDR3 in amino acids: CASTAVNTEAFF. The DNA of the CDR3 is TGTGCCAGCACCGCTGTAAACACTGAAGCTTTCTTT.

This clonotype was seen a few times. The rearrangement uses TRBV6-5 and TRBJ1-1; D ambiguous. The CDR3 has 12 residues. Germline V gene sequence: CDR1 MNHEY, CDR2 SVGAGI. The V and J ends lost 6 bases and 5 bases respectively, with 10 bases between them. The CDR3 DNA follows: TGTGCCAGCAGCTTCTTACGGACTGAAGCTTTCTTT. Its protein product is CASSFLRTEAFF.

This clonotype was detected a few times. The chain employs TRBV12-3 or TRBV12-4 and TRBJ2-1; 9 nucleotides agree with TRBD2. The CDR3 is 14 amino acids. Unmatched junction bases numbered 5, after V lost 2 bases and J lost 9 bases. The CDR3 here is CASSLSGRLGEQFF. CDR3 sequence (DNA): TGTGCCAGCAGTTTAAGCGGGAGGTTGGGTGAGCAGTTCTTC.